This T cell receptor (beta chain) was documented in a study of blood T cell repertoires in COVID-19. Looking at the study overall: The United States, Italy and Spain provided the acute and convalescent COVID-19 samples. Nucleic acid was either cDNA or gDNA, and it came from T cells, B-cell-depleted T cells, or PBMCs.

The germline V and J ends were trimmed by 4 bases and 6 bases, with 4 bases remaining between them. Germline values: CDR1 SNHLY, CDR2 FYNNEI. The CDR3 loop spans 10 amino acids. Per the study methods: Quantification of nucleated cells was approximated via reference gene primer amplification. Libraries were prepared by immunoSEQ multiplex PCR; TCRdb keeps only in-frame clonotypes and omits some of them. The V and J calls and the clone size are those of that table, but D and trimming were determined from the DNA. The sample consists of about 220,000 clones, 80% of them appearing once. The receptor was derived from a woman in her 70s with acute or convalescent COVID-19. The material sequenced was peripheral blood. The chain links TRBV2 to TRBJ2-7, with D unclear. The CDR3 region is CASSGGEQYF. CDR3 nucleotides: TGTGCCAGCAGTGGAGGCGAGCAGTACTTC.